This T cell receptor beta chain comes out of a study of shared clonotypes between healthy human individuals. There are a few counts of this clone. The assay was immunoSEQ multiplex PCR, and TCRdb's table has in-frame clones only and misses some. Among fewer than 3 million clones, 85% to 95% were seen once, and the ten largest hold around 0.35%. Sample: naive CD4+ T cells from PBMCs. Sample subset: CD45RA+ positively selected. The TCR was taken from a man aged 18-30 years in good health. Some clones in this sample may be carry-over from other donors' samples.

The CDR3 DNA sequence: TGTGCCAGCAGCTTAATGGGCAGCACAGATACGCAGTATTTT. Protein product: CASSLMGSTDTQYF. The rearrangement uses TRBV7-3 and TRBJ2-3; D is uncertain. This CDR3 has 14 residues. The V and J ends lost 1 base and 0 bases respectively, with 5 bases between them. CDR1 is SGHTA and CDR2 is FQGTGA in the germline V gene.